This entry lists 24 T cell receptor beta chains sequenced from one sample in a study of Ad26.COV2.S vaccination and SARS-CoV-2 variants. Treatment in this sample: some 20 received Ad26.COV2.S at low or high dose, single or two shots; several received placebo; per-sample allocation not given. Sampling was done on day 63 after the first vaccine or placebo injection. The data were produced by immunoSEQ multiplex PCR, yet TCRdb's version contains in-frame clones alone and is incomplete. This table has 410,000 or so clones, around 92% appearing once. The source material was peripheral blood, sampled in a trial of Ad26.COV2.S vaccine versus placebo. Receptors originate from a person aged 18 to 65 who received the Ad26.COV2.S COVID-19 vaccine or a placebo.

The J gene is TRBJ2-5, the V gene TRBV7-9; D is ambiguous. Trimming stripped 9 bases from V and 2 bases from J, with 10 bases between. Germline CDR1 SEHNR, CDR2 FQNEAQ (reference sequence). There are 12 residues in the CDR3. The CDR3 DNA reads TGTGCCAGTCGGCTGAGGCAAGAGACCCAGTACTTC. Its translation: CASRLRQETQYF.

In DNA form, the CDR3 reads TGTGCCATCAGGGAAGCGGGGGAGTCCGGGGAGCTGTTTTTT. This encodes CAIREAGESGELFF. The chain has TRBV10-3 and TRBJ2-2; 8 bases fit TRBD2. V lost 6 bases to trimming and J lost 6 bases; unmatched junction nucleotides: 6. Germline assignment: CDR1 ENHRY and CDR2 SYGVKD. The CDR3 has 14 residues.

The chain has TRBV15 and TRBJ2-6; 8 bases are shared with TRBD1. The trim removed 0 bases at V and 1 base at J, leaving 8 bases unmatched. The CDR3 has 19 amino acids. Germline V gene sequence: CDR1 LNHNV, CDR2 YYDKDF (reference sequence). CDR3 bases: TGTGCCACCAGCAGAGATAGTAGGGACAGGAGGTCTGGGGCCAACGTCCTGACTTTC. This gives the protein CATSRDSRDRRSGANVLTF. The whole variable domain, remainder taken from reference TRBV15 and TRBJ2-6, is DAMVIQNPRYQVTQFGKPVTLSCSQTLNHNVMYWYQQKSSQAPKLLFHYYDKDFNNEADTPDNFQSRRPNTSFCFLDIRSPGLGDTAMYLCATSRDSRDRRSGANVLTFGAGSRLTVL.

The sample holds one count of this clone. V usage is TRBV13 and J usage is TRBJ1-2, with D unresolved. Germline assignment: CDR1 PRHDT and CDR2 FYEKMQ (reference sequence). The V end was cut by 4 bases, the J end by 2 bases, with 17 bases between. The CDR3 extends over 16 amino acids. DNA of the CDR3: TGTGCCAGCAGCTCACACATACCGGACGGGAACTATGGCTACACCTTC. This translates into CASSSHIPDGNYGYTF.

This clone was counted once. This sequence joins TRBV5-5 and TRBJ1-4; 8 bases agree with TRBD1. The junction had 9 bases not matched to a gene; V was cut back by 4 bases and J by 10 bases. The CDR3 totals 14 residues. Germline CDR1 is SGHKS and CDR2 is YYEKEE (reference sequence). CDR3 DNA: TGTGCCAGCAGCGAGACGATTACAGGGGGAAAACTGTTTTTT. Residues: CASSETITGGKLFF.

The CDR3 is CAWSQWGANEKLFF. CDR3 DNA: TGTGCCTGGAGTCAGTGGGGGGCTAATGAAAAACTGTTTTTT. This rearrangement joins TRBV30 to TRBJ1-4; TRBD1 might be the D (5 bases). V was cut by 2 bases and J by 3 bases, with 10 bases left in between. Germline-derived CDR1 and CDR2 are GTSNPN and SVGIG (reference sequence). This CDR3 is built from 14 residues.

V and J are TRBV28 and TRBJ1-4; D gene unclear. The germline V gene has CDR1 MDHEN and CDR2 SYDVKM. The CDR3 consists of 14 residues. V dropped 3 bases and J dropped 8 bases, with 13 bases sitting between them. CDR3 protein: CASSFHDMGEKLFF. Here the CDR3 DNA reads TGTGCCAGCAGTTTTCACGACATGGGGGAAAAACTGTTTTTT.

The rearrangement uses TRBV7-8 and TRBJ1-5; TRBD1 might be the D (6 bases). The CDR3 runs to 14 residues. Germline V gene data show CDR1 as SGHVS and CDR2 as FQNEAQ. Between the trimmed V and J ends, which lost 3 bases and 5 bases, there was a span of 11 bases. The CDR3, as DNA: TGTGCCAGCAGCTTCCAGGGGATAGATCAGCCCCAGCATTTT. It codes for CASSFQGIDQPQHF.

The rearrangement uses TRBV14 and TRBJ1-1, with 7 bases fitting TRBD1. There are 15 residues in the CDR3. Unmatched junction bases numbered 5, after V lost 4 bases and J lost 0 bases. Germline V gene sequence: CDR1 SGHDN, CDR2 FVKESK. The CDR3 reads CASSLKTGMNTEAFF. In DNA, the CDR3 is TGTGCCAGCAGCCTTAAGACAGGGATGAACACTGAAGCTTTCTTT.

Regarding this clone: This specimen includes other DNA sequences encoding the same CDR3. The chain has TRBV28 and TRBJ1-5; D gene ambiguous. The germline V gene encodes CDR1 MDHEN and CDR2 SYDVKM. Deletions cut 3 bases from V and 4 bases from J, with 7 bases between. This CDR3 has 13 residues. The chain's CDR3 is CASSLSGNQPQHF. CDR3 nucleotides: TGTGCCAGCAGTTTGTCGGGAAATCAGCCCCAGCATTTT.

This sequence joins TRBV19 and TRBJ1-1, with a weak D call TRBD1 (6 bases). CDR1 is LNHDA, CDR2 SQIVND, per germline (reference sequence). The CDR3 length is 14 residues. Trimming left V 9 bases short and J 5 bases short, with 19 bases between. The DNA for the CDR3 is TGTGCCAGCCGCACCTCAGGGGCCAGGACTGAAGCTTTCTTT. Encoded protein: CASRTSGARTEAFF.

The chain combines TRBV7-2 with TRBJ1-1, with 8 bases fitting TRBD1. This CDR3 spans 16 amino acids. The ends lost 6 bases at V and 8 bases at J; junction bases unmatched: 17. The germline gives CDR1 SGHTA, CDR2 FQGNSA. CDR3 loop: CASSWGQAGPDGEAFF. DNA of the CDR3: TGTGCCAGCAGTTGGGGACAGGCCGGTCCAGATGGGGAAGCTTTCTTT.

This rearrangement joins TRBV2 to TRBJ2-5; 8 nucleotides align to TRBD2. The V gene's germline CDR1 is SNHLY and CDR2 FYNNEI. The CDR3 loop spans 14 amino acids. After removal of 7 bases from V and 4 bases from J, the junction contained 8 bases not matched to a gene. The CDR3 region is CASKSGGGGETQYF. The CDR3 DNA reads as TGTGCCAGCAAAAGCGGGGGAGGGGGAGAGACCCAGTACTTC.

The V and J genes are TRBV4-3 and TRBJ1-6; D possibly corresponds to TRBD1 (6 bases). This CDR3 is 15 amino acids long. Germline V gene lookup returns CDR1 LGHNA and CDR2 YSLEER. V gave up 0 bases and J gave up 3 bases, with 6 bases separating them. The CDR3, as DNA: TGCGCCAGCAGCCAAGACAGGGGCTATAATTCACCCCTCCACTTT. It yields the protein CASSQDRGYNSPLHF.

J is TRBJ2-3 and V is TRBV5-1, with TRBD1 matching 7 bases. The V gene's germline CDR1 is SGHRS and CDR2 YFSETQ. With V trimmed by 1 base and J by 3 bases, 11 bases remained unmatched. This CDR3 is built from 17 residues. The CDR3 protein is CASSLQGTALGTDTQYF. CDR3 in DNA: TGCGCCAGCAGCTTGCAAGGGACAGCCCTAGGGACAGATACGCAGTATTTT.

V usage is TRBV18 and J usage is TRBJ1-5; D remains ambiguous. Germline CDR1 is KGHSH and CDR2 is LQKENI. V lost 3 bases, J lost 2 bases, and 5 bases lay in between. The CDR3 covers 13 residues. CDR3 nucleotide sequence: TGTGCCAGCTCACCGGGCGGCAATCAGCCCCAGCATTTT. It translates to CASSPGGNQPQHF. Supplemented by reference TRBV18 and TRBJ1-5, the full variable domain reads NAGVMQNPRHLVRRRGQEARLRCSPMKGHSHVYWYRQLPEEGLKFMVYLQKENIIDESGMPKERFSAEFPKEGPSILRIQQVVRGDSAAYFCASSPGGNQPQHFGDGTRLSIL.

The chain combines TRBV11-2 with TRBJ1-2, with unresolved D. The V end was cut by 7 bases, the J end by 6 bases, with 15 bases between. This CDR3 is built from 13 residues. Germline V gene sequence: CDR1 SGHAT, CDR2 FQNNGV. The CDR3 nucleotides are TGTGCCAGCACTTCCGGATTGCCCCATGGCTACACCTTC. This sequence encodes CASTSGLPHGYTF.

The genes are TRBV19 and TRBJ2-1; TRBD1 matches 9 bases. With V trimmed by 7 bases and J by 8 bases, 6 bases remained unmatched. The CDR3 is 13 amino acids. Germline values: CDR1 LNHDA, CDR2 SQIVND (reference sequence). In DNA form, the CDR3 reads TGTGCCAGTAACAAGGACAGGGGTTATGAGCAGTTCTTC. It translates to CASNKDRGYEQFF.

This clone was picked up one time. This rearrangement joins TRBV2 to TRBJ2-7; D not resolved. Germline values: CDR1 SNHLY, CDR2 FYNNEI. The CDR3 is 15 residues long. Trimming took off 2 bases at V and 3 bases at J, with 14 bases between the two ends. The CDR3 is CASSEYGPTDYEQYF. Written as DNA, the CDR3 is TGTGCCAGCAGTGAATATGGGCCCACCGACTACGAGCAGTACTTC.

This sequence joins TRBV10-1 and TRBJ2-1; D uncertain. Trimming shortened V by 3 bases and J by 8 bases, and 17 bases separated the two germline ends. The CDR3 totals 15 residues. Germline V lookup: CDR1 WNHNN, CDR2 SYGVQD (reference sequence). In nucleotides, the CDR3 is TGCGCCAGCAGTGACGGACGCCAAAACGCGGATGAGCAGTTCTTC. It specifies CASSDGRQNADEQFF.

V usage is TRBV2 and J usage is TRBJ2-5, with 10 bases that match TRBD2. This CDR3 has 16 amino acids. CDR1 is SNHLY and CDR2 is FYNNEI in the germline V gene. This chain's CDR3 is CVQALVAGGIQETQYF. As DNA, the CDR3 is TGTGTCCAGGCCCTGGTAGCGGGGGGTATTCAAGAGACCCAGTACTTC.

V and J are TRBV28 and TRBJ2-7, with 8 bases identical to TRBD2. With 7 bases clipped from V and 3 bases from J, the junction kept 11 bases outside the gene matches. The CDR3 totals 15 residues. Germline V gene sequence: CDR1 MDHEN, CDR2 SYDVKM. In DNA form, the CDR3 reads TGTGCCAGCACCCTTTTCGGGGGGGGAGTCTACGAGCAGTACTTC. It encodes CASTLFGGGVYEQYF.

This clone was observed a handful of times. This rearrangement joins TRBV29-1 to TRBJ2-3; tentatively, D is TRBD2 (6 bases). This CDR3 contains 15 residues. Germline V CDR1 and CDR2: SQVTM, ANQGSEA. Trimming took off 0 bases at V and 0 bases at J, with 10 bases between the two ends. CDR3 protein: CSVEDSGGSTDTQYF. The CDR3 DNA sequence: TGCAGCGTTGAAGATTCCGGGGGTAGCACAGATACGCAGTATTTT.

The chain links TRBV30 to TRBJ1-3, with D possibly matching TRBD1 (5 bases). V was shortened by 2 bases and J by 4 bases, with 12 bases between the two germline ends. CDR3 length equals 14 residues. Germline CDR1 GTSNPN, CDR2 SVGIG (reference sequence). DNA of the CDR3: TGTGCCTGGAGTAGAGGCAGGGCGGGAAACACCATATATTTT. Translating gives CAWSRGRAGNTIYF. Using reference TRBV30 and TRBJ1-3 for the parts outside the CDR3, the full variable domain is SQTIHQWPATLVQPVGSPLSLECTVEGTSNPNLYWYRQAAGRGLQLLFYSVGIGQISSEVPQNLSASRPQDRQFILSSKKLLLSDSGFYLCAWSRGRAGNTIYFGEGSWLTVV.